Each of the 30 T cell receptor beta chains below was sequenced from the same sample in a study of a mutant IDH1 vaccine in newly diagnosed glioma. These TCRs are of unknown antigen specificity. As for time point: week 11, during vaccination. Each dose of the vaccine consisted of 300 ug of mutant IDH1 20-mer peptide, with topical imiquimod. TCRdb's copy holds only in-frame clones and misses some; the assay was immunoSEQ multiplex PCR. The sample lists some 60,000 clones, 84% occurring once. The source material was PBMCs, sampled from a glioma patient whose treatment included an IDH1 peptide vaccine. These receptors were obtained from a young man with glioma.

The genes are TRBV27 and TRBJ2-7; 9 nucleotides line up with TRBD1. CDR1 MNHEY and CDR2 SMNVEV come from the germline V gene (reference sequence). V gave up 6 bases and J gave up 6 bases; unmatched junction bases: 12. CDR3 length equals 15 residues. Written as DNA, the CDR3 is TGTGCCAGCAGGACTTTGGGACAGGGAAAAAGCGAGCAGTACTTC. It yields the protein CASRTLGQGKSEQYF.

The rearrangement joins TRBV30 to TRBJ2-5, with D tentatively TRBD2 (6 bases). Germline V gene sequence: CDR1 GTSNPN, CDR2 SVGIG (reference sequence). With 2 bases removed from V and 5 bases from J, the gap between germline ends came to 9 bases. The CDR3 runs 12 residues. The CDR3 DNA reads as TGTGCCTGGAGTCTCGGGAGCGAGACCCAGTACTTC. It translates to CAWSLGSETQYF.

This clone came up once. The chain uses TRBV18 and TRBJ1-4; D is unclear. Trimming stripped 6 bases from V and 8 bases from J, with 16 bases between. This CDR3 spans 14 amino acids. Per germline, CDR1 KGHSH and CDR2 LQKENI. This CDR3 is CASSRHPNGEKLFF. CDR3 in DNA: TGTGCCAGCTCCCGTCATCCCAACGGGGAAAAACTGTTTTTT.

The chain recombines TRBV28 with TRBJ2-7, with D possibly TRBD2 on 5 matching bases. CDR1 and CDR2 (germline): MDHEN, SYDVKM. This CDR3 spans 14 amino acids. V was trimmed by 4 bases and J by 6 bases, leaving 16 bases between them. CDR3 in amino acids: CASSSPGGLAEQYF. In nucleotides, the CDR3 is TGTGCCAGCAGTTCCCCCGGCGGGCTTGCCGAGCAGTACTTC.

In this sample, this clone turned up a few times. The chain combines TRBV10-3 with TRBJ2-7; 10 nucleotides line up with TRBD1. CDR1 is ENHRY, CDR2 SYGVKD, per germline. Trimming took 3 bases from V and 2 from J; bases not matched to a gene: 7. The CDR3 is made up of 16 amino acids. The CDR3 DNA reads TGTGCCATCAGTGAAAAATCCGGACAGGGGGCCTACGAGCAGTACTTC. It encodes CAISEKSGQGAYEQYF.

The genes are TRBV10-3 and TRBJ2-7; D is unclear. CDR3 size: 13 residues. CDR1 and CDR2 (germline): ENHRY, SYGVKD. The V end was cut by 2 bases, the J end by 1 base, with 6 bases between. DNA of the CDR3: TGTGCCATCAGTGAGACAGTTTCCTACGAGCAGTACTTC. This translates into CAISETVSYEQYF.

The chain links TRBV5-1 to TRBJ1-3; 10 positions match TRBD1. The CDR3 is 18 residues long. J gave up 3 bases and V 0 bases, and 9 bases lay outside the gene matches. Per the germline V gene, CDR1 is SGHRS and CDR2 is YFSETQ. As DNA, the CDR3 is TGCGCCAGCAGCTTGGAAAGACAGGGGGCAATCTTTGGAAACACCATATATTTT. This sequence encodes CASSLERQGAIFGNTIYF.

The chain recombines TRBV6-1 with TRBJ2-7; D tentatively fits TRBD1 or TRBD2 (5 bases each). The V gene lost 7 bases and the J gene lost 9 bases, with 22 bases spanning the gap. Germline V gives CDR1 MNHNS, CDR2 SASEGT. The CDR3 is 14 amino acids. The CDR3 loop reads CASIGTASYEGQYF. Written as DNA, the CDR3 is TGTGCCAGCATAGGGACGGCCTCCTACGAAGGGCAGTACTTC.

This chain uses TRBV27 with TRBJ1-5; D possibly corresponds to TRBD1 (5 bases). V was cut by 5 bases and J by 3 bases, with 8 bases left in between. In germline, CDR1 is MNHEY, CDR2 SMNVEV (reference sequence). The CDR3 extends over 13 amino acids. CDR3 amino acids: CASSPGYNQPQHF. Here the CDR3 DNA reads TGTGCCAGCAGTCCAGGGTACAATCAGCCCCAGCATTTT.

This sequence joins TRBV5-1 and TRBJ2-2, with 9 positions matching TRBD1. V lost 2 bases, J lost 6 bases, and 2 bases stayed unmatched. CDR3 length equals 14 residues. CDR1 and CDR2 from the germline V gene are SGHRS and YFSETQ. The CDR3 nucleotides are TGCGCCAGCAGCTTCCGACAGGGGGCCGGGGAGCTGTTTTTT. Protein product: CASSFRQGAGELFF.

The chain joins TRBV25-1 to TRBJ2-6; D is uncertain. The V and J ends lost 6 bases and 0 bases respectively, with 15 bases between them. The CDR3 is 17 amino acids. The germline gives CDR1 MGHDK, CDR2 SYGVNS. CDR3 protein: CASSPIIPVSGANVLTF. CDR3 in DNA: TGTGCCAGCAGCCCCATAATTCCAGTCTCTGGGGCCAACGTCCTGACTTTC.

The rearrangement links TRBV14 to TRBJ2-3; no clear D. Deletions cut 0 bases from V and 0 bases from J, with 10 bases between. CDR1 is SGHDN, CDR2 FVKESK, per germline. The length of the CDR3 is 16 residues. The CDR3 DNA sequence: TGTGCCAGCAGCCAAGAGCCCGGTTTTAGCACAGATACGCAGTATTTT. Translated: CASSQEPGFSTDTQYF.

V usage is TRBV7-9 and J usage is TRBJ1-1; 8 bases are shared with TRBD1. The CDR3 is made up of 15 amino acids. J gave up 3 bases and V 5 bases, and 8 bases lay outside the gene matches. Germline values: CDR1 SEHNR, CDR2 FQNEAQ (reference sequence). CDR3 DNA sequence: TGTGCCAGCAGCCCCCCGCACAGGGGGGACACTGAAGCTTTCTTT. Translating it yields CASSPPHRGDTEAFF. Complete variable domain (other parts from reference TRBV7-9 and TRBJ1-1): DTGVSQNPRHKITKRGQNVTFRCDPISEHNRLYWYRQTLGQGPEFLTYFQNEAQLEKSRLLSDRFSAERPKGSFSTLEIQRTEQGDSAMYLCASSPPHRGDTEAFFGQGTRLTVV.

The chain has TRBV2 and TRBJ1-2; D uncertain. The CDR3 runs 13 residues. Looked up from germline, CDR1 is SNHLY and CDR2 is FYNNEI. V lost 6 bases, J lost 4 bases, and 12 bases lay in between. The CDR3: CASRARAAYGYTF. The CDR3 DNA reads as TGTGCCAGCAGGGCCCGGGCAGCCTATGGCTACACCTTC.

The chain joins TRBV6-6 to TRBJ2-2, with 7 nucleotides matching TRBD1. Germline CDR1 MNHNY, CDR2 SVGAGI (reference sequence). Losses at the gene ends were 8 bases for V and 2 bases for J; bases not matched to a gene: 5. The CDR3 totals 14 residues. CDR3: CASEDRPNTGELFF. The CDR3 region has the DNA TGTGCCAGCGAGGACAGGCCTAACACCGGGGAGCTGTTTTTT.

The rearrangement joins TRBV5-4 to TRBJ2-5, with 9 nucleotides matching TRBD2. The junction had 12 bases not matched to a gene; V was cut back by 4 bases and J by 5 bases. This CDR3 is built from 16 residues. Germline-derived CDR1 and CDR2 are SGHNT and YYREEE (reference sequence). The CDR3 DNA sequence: TGTGCCAGCAGCCTGGGGGGCGGGAGGGCCCAGGAGACCCAGTACTTC. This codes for CASSLGGGRAQETQYF.

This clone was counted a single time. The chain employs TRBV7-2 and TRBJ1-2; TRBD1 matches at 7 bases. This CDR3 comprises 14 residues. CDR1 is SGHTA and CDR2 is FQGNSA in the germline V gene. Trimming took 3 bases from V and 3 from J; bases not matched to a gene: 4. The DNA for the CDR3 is TGTGCCAGCAGCTTCACAACAGGGGACTATGGCTACACCTTC. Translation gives CASSFTTGDYGYTF.

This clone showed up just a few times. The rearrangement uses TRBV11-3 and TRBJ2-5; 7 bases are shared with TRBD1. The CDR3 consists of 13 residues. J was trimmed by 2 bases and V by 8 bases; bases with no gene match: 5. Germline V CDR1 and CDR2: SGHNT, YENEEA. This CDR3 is CASRSTGQETQYF. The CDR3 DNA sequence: TGTGCCAGCCGATCGACAGGGCAAGAGACCCAGTACTTC.

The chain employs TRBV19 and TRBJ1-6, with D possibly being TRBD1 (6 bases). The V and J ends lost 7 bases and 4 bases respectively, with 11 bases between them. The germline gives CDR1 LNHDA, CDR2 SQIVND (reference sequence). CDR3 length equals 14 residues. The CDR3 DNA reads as TGTGCCAGTATGGACAGCTCATATAATTCACCCCTCCACTTT. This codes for CASMDSSYNSPLHF.

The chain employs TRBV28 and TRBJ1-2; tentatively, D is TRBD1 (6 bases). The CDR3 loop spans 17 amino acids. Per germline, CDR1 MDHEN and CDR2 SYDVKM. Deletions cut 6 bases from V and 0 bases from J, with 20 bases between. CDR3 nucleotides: TGTGCCAGCAGAAGAATAGGGACACTACTTTCTAACTATGGCTACACCTTC. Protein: CASRRIGTLLSNYGYTF.

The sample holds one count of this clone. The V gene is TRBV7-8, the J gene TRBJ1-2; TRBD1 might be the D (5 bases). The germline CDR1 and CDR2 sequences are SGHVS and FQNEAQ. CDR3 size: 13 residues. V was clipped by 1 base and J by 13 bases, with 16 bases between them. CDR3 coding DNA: TGTGCCAGCAGCTTAGGGTTCGAGGGGACCGTCACCTTC. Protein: CASSLGFEGTVTF. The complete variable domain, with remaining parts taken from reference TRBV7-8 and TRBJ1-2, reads GAGVSQSPRYKVAKRGQDVALRCDPISGHVSLFWYQQALGQGPEFLTYFQNEAQLDKSGLPSDRFFAERPEGSVSTLKIQRTQQEDSAVYLCASSLGFEGTVTFGSGTRLTVV.

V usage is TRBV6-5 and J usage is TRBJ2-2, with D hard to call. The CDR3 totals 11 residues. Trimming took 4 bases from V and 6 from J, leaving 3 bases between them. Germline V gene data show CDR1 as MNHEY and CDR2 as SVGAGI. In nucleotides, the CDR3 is TGTGCCAGCAGTTTGGCCGGGGAGCTGTTTTTT. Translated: CASSLAGELFF.

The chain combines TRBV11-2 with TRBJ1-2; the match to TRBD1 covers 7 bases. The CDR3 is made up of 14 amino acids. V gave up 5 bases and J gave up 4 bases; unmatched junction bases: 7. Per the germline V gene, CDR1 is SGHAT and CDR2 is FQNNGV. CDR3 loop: CASSRTGLSYGYTF. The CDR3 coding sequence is TGTGCCAGCAGCCGGACAGGTCTTAGCTATGGCTACACCTTC.

CDR3: CASSTEGYAYNEQFF. CDR3 coding DNA: TGTGCCAGCTCGACAGAGGGATATGCCTACAATGAGCAGTTCTTC. The V gene is TRBV2, the J gene TRBJ2-1; D possibly uses TRBD1 or TRBD2 (5 bases each). CDR1 and CDR2 (germline): SNHLY, FYNNEI. The V end was cut by 8 bases, the J end by 2 bases, with 16 bases between. The CDR3 covers 15 residues.

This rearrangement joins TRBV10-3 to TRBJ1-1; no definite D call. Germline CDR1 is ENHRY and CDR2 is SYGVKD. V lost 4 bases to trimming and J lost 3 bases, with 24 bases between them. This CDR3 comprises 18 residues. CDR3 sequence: CAISAFPSSPEHYTEAFF. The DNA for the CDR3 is TGTGCCATCAGTGCTTTCCCTAGTTCACCAGAGCACTACACTGAAGCTTTCTTT.

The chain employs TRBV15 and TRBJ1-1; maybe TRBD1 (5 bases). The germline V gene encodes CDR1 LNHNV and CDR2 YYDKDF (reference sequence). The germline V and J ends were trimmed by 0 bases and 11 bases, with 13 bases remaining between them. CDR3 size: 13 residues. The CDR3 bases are TGTGCCACCAGCAGAGATAGGGCGGACAAGGCTTTCTTT. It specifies CATSRDRADKAFF.

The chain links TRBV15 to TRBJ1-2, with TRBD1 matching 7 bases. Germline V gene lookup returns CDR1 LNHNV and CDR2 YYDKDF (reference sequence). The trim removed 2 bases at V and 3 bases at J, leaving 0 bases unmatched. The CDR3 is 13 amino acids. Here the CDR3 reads CATSRQGDYGYTF. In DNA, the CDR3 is TGTGCCACCAGCAGACAGGGGGACTATGGCTACACCTTC.

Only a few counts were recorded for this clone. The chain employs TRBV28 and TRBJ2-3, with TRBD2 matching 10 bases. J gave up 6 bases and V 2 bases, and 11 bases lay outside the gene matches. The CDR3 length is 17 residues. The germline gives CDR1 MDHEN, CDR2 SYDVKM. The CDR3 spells CASSLGLAESHGDTQYF. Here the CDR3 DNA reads TGTGCCAGCAGTTTAGGACTAGCGGAATCCCACGGGGATACGCAGTATTTT.

This CDR3 reads CASSPVEVGQPQHF. The CDR3 DNA reads as TGTGCCAGCAGTCCGGTAGAGGTAGGACAGCCCCAGCATTTT. The V gene is TRBV6-1, the J gene TRBJ1-5; D is unclear. Trimming removed 5 bases at V and 7 bases at J, with 15 bases between. CDR1 and CDR2 from the germline V gene are MNHNS and SASEGT. This CDR3 has 14 residues.

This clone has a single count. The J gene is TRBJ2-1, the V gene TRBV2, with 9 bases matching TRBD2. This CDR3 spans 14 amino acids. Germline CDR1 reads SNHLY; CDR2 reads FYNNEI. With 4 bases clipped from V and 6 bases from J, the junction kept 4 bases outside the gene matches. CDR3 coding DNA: TGTGCCAGCAGTGCAGGCGGGAGGGCCAATGAGCAGTTCTTC. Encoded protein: CASSAGGRANEQFF.